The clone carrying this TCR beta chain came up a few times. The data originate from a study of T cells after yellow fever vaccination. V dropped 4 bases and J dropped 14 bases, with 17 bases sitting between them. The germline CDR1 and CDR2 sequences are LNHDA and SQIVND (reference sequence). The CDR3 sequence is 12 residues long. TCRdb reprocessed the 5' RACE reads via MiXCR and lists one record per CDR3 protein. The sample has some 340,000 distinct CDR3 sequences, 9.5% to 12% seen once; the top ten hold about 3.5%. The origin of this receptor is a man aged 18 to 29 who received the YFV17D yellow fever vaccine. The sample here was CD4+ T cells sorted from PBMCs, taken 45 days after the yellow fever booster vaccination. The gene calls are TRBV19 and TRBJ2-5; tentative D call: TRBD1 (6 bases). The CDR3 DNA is TGTGCCAGTAGTAAGTTTACGGGACACCTATACTTC. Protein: CASSKFTGHLYF.